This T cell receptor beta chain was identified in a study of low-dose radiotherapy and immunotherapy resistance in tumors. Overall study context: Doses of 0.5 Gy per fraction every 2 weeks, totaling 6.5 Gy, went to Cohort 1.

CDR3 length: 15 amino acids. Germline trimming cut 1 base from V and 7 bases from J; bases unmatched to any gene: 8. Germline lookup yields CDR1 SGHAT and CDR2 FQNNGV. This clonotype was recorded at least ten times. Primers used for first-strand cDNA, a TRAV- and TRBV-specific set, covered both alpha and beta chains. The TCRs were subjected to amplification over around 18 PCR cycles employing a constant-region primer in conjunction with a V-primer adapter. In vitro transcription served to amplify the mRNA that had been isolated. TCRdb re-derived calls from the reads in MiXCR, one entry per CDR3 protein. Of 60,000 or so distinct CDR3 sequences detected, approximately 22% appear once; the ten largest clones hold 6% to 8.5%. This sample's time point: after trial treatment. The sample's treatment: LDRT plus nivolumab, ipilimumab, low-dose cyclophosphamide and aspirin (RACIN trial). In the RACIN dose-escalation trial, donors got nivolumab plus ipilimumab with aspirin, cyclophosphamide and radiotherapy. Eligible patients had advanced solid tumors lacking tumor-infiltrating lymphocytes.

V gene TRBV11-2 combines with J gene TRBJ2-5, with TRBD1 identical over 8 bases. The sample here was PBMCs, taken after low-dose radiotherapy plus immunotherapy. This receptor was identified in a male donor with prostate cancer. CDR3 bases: TGTGCCAGCAGCTTAGGGGCAGGGGGCTTGGTGACCCAGTACTTC. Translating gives CASSLGAGGLVTQYF.